This entry lists 5 T cell receptor beta chains sequenced from one sample in a study of T cells after yellow fever vaccination. TCRdb reprocessed the 5' RACE reads with MiXCR, giving one entry per CDR3 protein. Found here are roughly 350,000 distinct CDR3 sequences, roughly 3.9% of them singletons; the top ten hold about 26%. The specimen comprised PBMCs, sampled 5 days after the yellow fever booster vaccination. The receptors were gathered from a man younger than 30 who received the YFV17D yellow fever vaccine.

This rearrangement joins TRBV4-1 to TRBJ1-2; maybe TRBD1 (5 bases). V dropped 0 bases and J dropped 3 bases, with 11 bases sitting between them. Germline V gene data show CDR1 as MGHRA and CDR2 as YSYEKL. The CDR3 loop spans 15 amino acids. The CDR3: CASSQETGVYYGYTF. The CDR3 DNA reads TGCGCCAGCAGCCAAGAAACAGGCGTTTACTATGGCTACACCTTC.

This clonotype has a count of ten or more. V gene TRBV7-2 combines with J gene TRBJ2-3, with 7 bases that match TRBD2. The CDR3 is made up of 15 amino acids. V was clipped by 4 bases and J by 0 bases; unmatched bases: 4. Germline-derived CDR1 and CDR2 are SGHTA and FQGNSA. Here the CDR3 reads CASSSGTISTDTQYF. As DNA, the CDR3 is TGTGCCAGCAGCTCCGGGACTATTAGCACAGATACGCAGTATTTT.

The chain's CDR3 is CASSLTGSSYNSPLHF. CDR3 DNA sequence: TGTGCCAGCAGCTTAACGGGGAGCTCCTATAATTCACCCCTCCACTTT. This rearrangement joins TRBV11-2 to TRBJ1-6; D uncertain. Germline CDR1 SGHAT, CDR2 FQNNGV. The CDR3 loop spans 16 amino acids. The V end lost 2 bases, the J end lost 0 bases, and 8 bases lay between the germline ends.

The rearrangement links TRBV7-9 to TRBJ2-1; a possible D gene is TRBD1 (6 bases). Germline CDR1 is SEHNR and CDR2 is FQNEAQ (reference sequence). Trimming removed 4 bases at V and 5 bases at J, with 15 bases between. The CDR3 sequence is 15 residues long. The CDR3 DNA reads TGTGCCAGCAGCTCACAGGGATTAGCGCACAATGAGCAGTTCTTC. Its translation: CASSSQGLAHNEQFF. Filled out from reference TRBV7-9 and TRBJ2-1, the complete variable domain reads DTGVSQNPRHKITKRGQNVTFRCDPISEHNRLYWYRQTLGQGPEFLTYFQNEAQLEKSRLLSDRFSAERPKGSFSTLEIQRTEQGDSAMYLCASSSQGLAHNEQFFGPGTRLTVL.

The chain carries TRBV7-2 and TRBJ2-7, with a possible D match to TRBD2 (6 bases). CDR3 length: 16 amino acids. V was pared by 6 bases and J by 2 bases, with 20 bases between. Germline values: CDR1 SGHTA, CDR2 FQGNSA. The CDR3 here is CASRLGPGDAPYEQYF. DNA of the CDR3: TGTGCCAGCAGGCTGGGGCCGGGAGACGCCCCCTACGAGCAGTACTTC.